The 31 T cell receptor beta chains below all came from one sample that was sequenced in a study of blood T cell repertoires in COVID-19. This table comes from immunoSEQ multiplex PCR, and its TCRdb copy is limited to in-frame clones, with some not included. The data hold more than 250,000 clones, with 75% to 90% observed a single time. The sequencing sample was made of PBMCs or T cells enriched from blood (not recorded which). The receptors shown here come from a man between 25 and 39 years old who had recovered from COVID-19.

The CDR3 region is CASSLEATYEQYF. CDR3 in DNA: TGTGCCAGCAGTTTAGAGGCAACCTACGAGCAGTACTTC. The rearrangement links TRBV27 to TRBJ2-7, with D hard to call. Germline V gene data show CDR1 as MNHEY and CDR2 as SMNVEV (reference sequence). This CDR3 has 13 amino acids. V gave up 2 bases and J gave up 2 bases, with 7 bases separating them.

This clone was recorded once. The rearrangement joins TRBV7-8 to TRBJ1-1; 8 bases are shared with TRBD1. Trimming cost V 3 bases and J 1 base; bases outside gene matches: 4. Germline V CDR1 and CDR2: SGHVS, FQNEAQ. CDR3 length: 15 residues. Here the CDR3 reads CASSFTGTGNTEAFF. DNA for the CDR3: TGTGCCAGCAGCTTTACCGGGACAGGGAACACTGAAGCTTTCTTT.

J is TRBJ1-2 and V is TRBV7-2; D is unclear. The CDR3 spans 14 residues. V was clipped by 3 bases and J by 7 bases, with 15 bases between them. Germline lookup yields CDR1 SGHTA and CDR2 FQGNSA. The CDR3 loop reads CASSFLTQAPGYTF. Here the CDR3 DNA reads TGTGCCAGCAGCTTTCTCACCCAGGCGCCTGGCTACACCTTC. The complete variable domain, with remaining parts taken from reference TRBV7-2 and TRBJ1-2, reads GAGVSQSPSNKVTEKGKDVELRCDPISGHTALYWYRQSLGQGLEFLIYFQGNSAPDKSGLPSDRFSAERTGGSVSTLTIQRTQQEDSAVYLCASSFLTQAPGYTFGSGTRLTVV.

V gene TRBV7-2 combines with J gene TRBJ2-5; tentative D call: TRBD2 (6 bases). The CDR3 consists of 15 residues. The germline V gene has CDR1 SGHTA and CDR2 FQGNSA. V lost 4 bases to trimming and J lost 2 bases, with 14 bases between them. The CDR3: CASSWVGGRQETQYF. The DNA of the CDR3 is TGTGCCAGCAGCTGGGTGGGTGGGAGGCAAGAGACCCAGTACTTC.

This chain connects TRBV7-9 to TRBJ2-7, with D uncertain. Germline values: CDR1 SEHNR, CDR2 FQNEAQ (reference sequence). The CDR3 is 13 residues long. V shed 0 bases and J shed 5 bases, with 8 bases lying between them. In DNA form, the CDR3 reads TGTGCCAGCAGCTTAGCCGACTTGGACGAGCAGTACTTC. The encoded protein is CASSLADLDEQYF.

The V call is TRBV3-1 (or the pseudogene TRBV3-2), the J call TRBJ2-1; D is unresolved. V shed 1 base and J shed 7 bases, with 5 bases lying between them. Germline CDR1 and CDR2: LGHDT and YNNKEL (reference sequence). This CDR3 has 12 residues. The DNA for the CDR3 is TGTGCCAGCAGCCAAGTACAGAATGAGCAGTTCTTC. Translating gives CASSQVQNEQFF.

The chain has TRBV18 and TRBJ2-7, with TRBD1 matching 7 bases. Looked up from germline, CDR1 is KGHSH and CDR2 is LQKENI. With V trimmed by 3 bases and J by 2 bases, 7 bases remained unmatched. The CDR3 totals 15 residues. CDR3 sequence: CASSPRDRKTYEQYF. DNA of the CDR3: TGTGCCAGCTCACCCCGGGACAGAAAAACCTACGAGCAGTACTTC. The variable domain in full, with the rest retrieved from reference TRBV18 and TRBJ2-7, is NAGVMQNPRHLVRRRGQEARLRCSPMKGHSHVYWYRQLPEEGLKFMVYLQKENIIDESGMPKERFSAEFPKEGPSILRIQQVVRGDSAAYFCASSPRDRKTYEQYFGPGTRLTVT.

The chain is built from TRBV30 and TRBJ2-3, with TRBD2 as a possible D gene (7 bases). This CDR3 region has 16 residues. The ends were cut back, 1 base at V and 4 bases at J, with 18 bases in the middle. From germline, CDR1 is GTSNPN and CDR2 SVGIG (reference sequence). CDR3 in amino acids: CAWSGQGGGGPDTQYF. As DNA, the CDR3 is TGTGCCTGGAGTGGCCAAGGGGGGGGAGGCCCAGATACGCAGTATTTT.

The chain employs TRBV7-3 and TRBJ1-2, with D possibly matching TRBD1 (6 bases). The CDR3 runs to 13 residues. CDR1 and CDR2 (germline): SGHTA, FQGTGA. Trimming took off 5 bases at V and 2 bases at J, with 9 bases between the two ends. In DNA form, the CDR3 reads TGTGCCAGCAGCCCGGGACAAAACTATGGCTACACCTTC. Its translation is CASSPGQNYGYTF. Filled out from reference TRBV7-3 and TRBJ1-2, the complete variable domain reads GAGVSQTPSNKVTEKGKYVELRCDPISGHTALYWYRQSLGQGPEFLIYFQGTGAADDSGLPNDRFFAVRPEGSVSTLKIQRTERGDSAVYLCASSPGQNYGYTFGSGTRLTVV.

J is TRBJ2-7 and V is TRBV15, with 10 bases matching TRBD2. Germline loops: CDR1 LNHNV, CDR2 YYDKDF (reference sequence). The CDR3 is 22 amino acids. The trim removed 1 base at V and 2 bases at J, leaving 23 bases unmatched. The DNA of the CDR3 is TGTGCCACCAGCAGAGTCGAGGGTGGACTAGCGGAAAATTCTTCCAGAGCCTACGAGCAGTACTTC. This codes for CATSRVEGGLAENSSRAYEQYF.

V and J are TRBV9 and TRBJ2-3; TRBD2 agrees at 11 bases. Trimming removed 5 bases from V and 3 bases from J; junction bases left unmatched: 11. The CDR3 covers 17 residues. CDR1 and CDR2 (germline): SGDLS, YYNGEE. The CDR3 protein is CASSHFSGGAFTDTQYF. CDR3 DNA: TGTGCCAGCAGTCACTTTAGCGGGGGGGCGTTTACAGATACGCAGTATTTT.

The CDR3 reads CASSPRQVGGYTF. CDR3 DNA sequence: TGTGCCAGCAGCCCTAGACAGGTCGGGGGCTACACCTTC. The V gene is TRBV7-9, the J gene TRBJ1-2; the D gene is possibly TRBD1 (6 bases). The V gene lost 5 bases and the J gene lost 8 bases, with 15 bases spanning the gap. The germline V gene encodes CDR1 SEHNR and CDR2 FQNEAQ (reference sequence). CDR3 length: 13 amino acids.

This chain joins TRBV7-6 and TRBJ1-3; D is undetermined. The germline V and J ends were trimmed by 6 bases and 0 bases, with 18 bases remaining between them. The CDR3 runs 17 residues. Germline V gene lookup returns CDR1 SGHVS and CDR2 FNYEAQ. The CDR3 DNA sequence: TGTGCCAGCAGTTACTCGAGGCGCGCTACCTCTGGAAACACCATATATTTT. This gives the protein CASSYSRRATSGNTIYF.

The gene calls are TRBV9 and TRBJ2-3; 10 positions agree with TRBD1. The CDR3 is 17 amino acids. CDR1 SGDLS and CDR2 YYNGEE come from the germline V gene. With V trimmed by 4 bases and J by 5 bases, 13 bases remained unmatched. CDR3 protein: CASSTRAGTGEGDTQYF. In nucleotides, the CDR3 is TGTGCCAGCAGCACCAGGGCCGGGACAGGGGAGGGAGATACGCAGTATTTT. The full variable domain, its missing parts supplied by reference TRBV9 and TRBJ2-3, is DSGVTQTPKHLITATGQRVTLRCSPRSGDLSVYWYQQSLDQGLQFLIQYYNGEERAKGNILERFSAQQFPDLHSELNLSSLELGDSALYFCASSTRAGTGEGDTQYFGPGTRLTVL.

The chain couples TRBV5-6 to TRBJ1-2, with D unclear. Trimming took 4 bases from V and 4 from J, leaving 14 bases between them. From germline, CDR1 is SGHDT and CDR2 YYEEEE. This CDR3 spans 14 amino acids. The CDR3 loop reads CASSGGSLGYGYTF. The CDR3 nucleotides are TGTGCCAGCAGCGGAGGGAGCCTGGGCTATGGCTACACCTTC.

The chain has TRBV9 and TRBJ1-1, with D possibly being TRBD1 (5 bases). CDR3 length: 15 amino acids. V was pared by 3 bases and J by 4 bases, with 16 bases between. Per germline, CDR1 SGDLS and CDR2 YYNGEE. As DNA, the CDR3 is TGTGCCAGCAGCGCACACCCGGGGGAGGGCACTGAAGCTTTCTTT. Its protein is CASSAHPGEGTEAFF.

The chain links TRBV5-3 to TRBJ1-5; D might be TRBD1 (6 bases). TRBV5-3 is noted as an ORF with a role that remains uncertain. V gave up 7 bases and J gave up 3 bases, with 11 bases separating them. CDR3 length: 13 residues. The CDR3 loop reads CARPQGVNQPQHF. The CDR3 DNA is TGTGCCAGACCACAGGGTGTCAATCAGCCCCAGCATTTT.

This clone was counted between two and nine times. The chain is built from TRBV6-1 and TRBJ2-3; 9 bases line up with TRBD1. Trimming removed 2 bases from V and 4 bases from J; junction bases left unmatched: 7. From germline, CDR1 is MNHNS and CDR2 SASEGT. CDR3 length: 16 residues. CDR3 amino acids: CASSEFKGQGPDTQYF. As DNA, the CDR3 is TGTGCCAGCAGTGAATTTAAGGGACAGGGCCCAGATACGCAGTATTTT.

This clone was counted a few times. CDR3 region: CASSQGGTNTEAFF. The CDR3 nucleotides are TGCGCCAGCAGCCAAGGGGGCACGAACACTGAAGCTTTCTTT. V is TRBV4-1 and J is TRBJ1-1, with TRBD1 as a possible D gene (5 bases). Germline CDR1 and CDR2: MGHRA and YSYEKL. This CDR3 has 14 residues. V shed 1 base and J shed 1 base, with 7 bases lying between them.

The chain employs TRBV12-3 or TRBV12-4 and TRBJ1-1; D is possibly TRBD1 (6 bases). V lost 3 bases and J lost 6, with 11 bases in between. The CDR3 is 13 residues long. The DNA for the CDR3 is TGTGCCAGCAGTTTTAGAGGGGGGGCTGAAGCTTTCTTT. This sequence encodes CASSFRGGAEAFF.

As DNA, the CDR3 is TGTGCCAGCAGGACAGGGGGTTCTAATGAAAAACTGTTTTTT. Protein sequence: CASRTGGSNEKLFF. The V call is TRBV6-5, the J call TRBJ1-4; 9 positions match TRBD1. V was pared by 6 bases and J by 3 bases, with 2 bases of the junction left unmatched. CDR1 is MNHEY, CDR2 SVGAGI, per germline. The CDR3 contains 14 residues.

This chain joins TRBV11-3 and TRBJ2-2, with 11 bases aligning to TRBD1. V lost 5 bases and J lost 6; bases outside the gene matches: 5. The CDR3 totals 15 residues. Germline CDR1 and CDR2: SGHNT and YENEEA. Here the CDR3 reads CASSPGQGASGELFF. In DNA, the CDR3 is TGTGCCAGCAGCCCTGGACAGGGGGCTTCCGGGGAGCTGTTTTTT.

The V and J genes are TRBV27 and TRBJ1-4; 7 nucleotides agree with TRBD1. The V gene end was trimmed by 4 bases and the J gene end by 5 bases; junction bases not matched to a gene: 4. CDR1 is MNHEY and CDR2 is SMNVEV in the germline V gene (reference sequence). CDR3 length: 14 amino acids. Here the CDR3 DNA reads TGTGCCAGCAGTTCCACAGGGGTGAATGAAAAACTGTTTTTT. It yields the protein CASSSTGVNEKLFF.

The chain is built from TRBV27 and TRBJ2-2, with D unresolved. The CDR3 has 17 amino acids. The V end was cut by 0 bases, the J end by 2 bases, with 13 bases between. From germline, CDR1 is MNHEY and CDR2 SMNVEV (reference sequence). CDR3 loop: CASSLSEVHRNTGELFF. CDR3 bases: TGTGCCAGCAGTTTATCGGAAGTGCACAGAAACACCGGGGAGCTGTTTTTT.

This clone was detected only a few times. The rearrangement uses TRBV24-1 and TRBJ2-7, with a weak D call TRBD2 (5 bases). V lost 6 bases, J lost 7 bases, and 12 bases lay in between. Per the germline V gene, CDR1 is KGHDR and CDR2 is SFDVKD. The CDR3 loop spans 12 amino acids. The CDR3 loop is CATSQDYGEQYF. The CDR3 nucleotides read TGTGCCACCAGTCAAGACTACGGGGAGCAGTACTTC.

J is TRBJ1-1 and V is TRBV9; the D gene is possibly TRBD1 (5 bases). The CDR3 totals 14 residues. Germline V gene sequence: CDR1 SGDLS, CDR2 YYNGEE. V lost 4 bases and J lost 4, with 14 bases in between. CDR3: CASSRGGSATEAFF. The CDR3 DNA reads TGTGCCAGCAGCCGGGGGGGAAGTGCCACTGAAGCTTTCTTT.

This chain connects TRBV7-3 to TRBJ2-1; 9 bases line up with TRBD2. The CDR3 consists of 14 residues. The V segment lost 2 bases and the J segment 6 bases; nucleotides outside the gene matches: 2. From germline, CDR1 is SGHTA and CDR2 FQGTGA. CDR3 nucleotides: TGTGCCAGCAGCTTACTAGCGGGGTTCAATGAGCAGTTCTTC. This codes for CASSLLAGFNEQFF.

The chain combines TRBV5-1 with TRBJ2-2; 12 nucleotides agree with TRBD1. The germline V gene has CDR1 SGHRS and CDR2 YFSETQ. With V trimmed by 0 bases and J by 4 bases, 1 base remained unmatched. CDR3 length: 16 amino acids. CDR3 residues: CASSLEGQGATGELFF. CDR3 nucleotides: TGCGCCAGCAGCTTGGAGGGACAGGGGGCCACCGGGGAGCTGTTTTTT.

The chain employs TRBV29-1 and TRBJ1-3, with 9 bases identical to TRBD1. The V gene's germline CDR1 is SQVTM and CDR2 ANQGSEA. V lost 7 bases to trimming and J lost 0 bases; unmatched junction nucleotides: 4. This CDR3 has 14 amino acids. CDR3 region: CSARTGASGNTIYF. The CDR3 nucleotides are TGCAGCGCAAGGACAGGGGCCTCTGGAAACACCATATATTTT.

The chain links TRBV7-6 to TRBJ1-2; 9 bases are a match to TRBD1. Germline assignment: CDR1 SGHVS and CDR2 FNYEAQ. CDR3 size: 14 residues. Losses at the gene ends were 1 base for V and 8 bases for J; bases not matched to a gene: 5. The CDR3 is CASSLDWDRAGYTF. In nucleotides, the CDR3 is TGTGCCAGCAGCTTAGATTGGGACAGGGCCGGCTACACCTTC.

Note on this clone: At one boundary the junction diverges from the germline segment, which might be a read error. The genes are TRBV7-7 and TRBJ2-5, with D possibly matching TRBD2 (6 bases). CDR3 size: 14 residues. The germline gives CDR1 SSHAT, CDR2 FNYEAQ (reference sequence). The DNA of the CDR3 is TGTGCTAGCAGCCCGGGACTCCTTGGGGGGACCCAGTACTTC. It translates to CASSPGLLGGTQYF.